Shown below are 28 T cell receptor beta chains from a single sample sequenced in a study of CD8+CD57+ T cells in acquired aplastic anemia. Profiles of TCR beta VDJ and CDR3 were generated from a genomic DNA template. TCRdb reanalysed the reads using MiXCR and keeps one entry per CDR3 protein. Of hundreds of thousands of distinct CDR3 sequences in the sample, over 25% were seen once. Patients selected for sequencing had displayed CD8+CD57+ cell expansion by flow cytometry. The sample comprised sorted CD4+, CD8+, or CD8+CD57+ T cells (not recorded which) from PBMCs. These receptors were obtained from a human donor with aplastic anemia.

The V and J genes are TRBV10-3 and TRBJ1-1; D unresolved. Deletions cut 6 bases from V and 3 bases from J, with 17 bases between. Looked up from germline, CDR1 is ENHRY and CDR2 is SYGVKD. CDR3 length equals 15 residues. The CDR3: CAIRRGDGWDTEAFF. The CDR3 region has the DNA TGTGCCATCAGACGCGGCGATGGGTGGGACACTGAAGCTTTCTTT.

The chain joins TRBV14 to TRBJ1-3; 7 nucleotides line up with TRBD1. V lost 0 bases and J lost 2; bases outside the gene matches: 13. This CDR3 has 19 amino acids. The germline V gene has CDR1 SGHDN and CDR2 FVKESK. The CDR3, as DNA: TGTGCCAGCAGCCAAGATGGTGCTTTCACAGGGGATACTGGAAACACCATATATTTT. It translates to CASSQDGAFTGDTGNTIYF.

This clonotype turned up a few times. V gene TRBV6-5 combines with J gene TRBJ1-3; no clear D. The V gene's germline CDR1 is MNHEY and CDR2 SVGAGI. The V end was cut by 2 bases, the J end by 0 bases, with 8 bases between. This CDR3 has 15 residues. In DNA form, the CDR3 reads TGTGCCAGCAGTTACAGCCCGTCCTCTGGAAACACCATATATTTT. This sequence encodes CASSYSPSSGNTIYF.

The chain couples TRBV24-1 to TRBJ2-7; D is unresolved. Germline values: CDR1 KGHDR, CDR2 SFDVKD. CDR3 size: 13 residues. Trimming removed 6 bases from V and 2 bases from J, with 10 bases in between. CDR3 bases: TGTGCCACCAGTCGAGCAGGCCCCTACGAGCAGTACTTC. Amino acid sequence: CATSRAGPYEQYF.

The sample holds a few counts of this clonotype. A much larger clone lies one base from this, so it may be a read error. The chain joins TRBV7-4 to TRBJ1-6; a possible D gene is TRBD1 (6 bases). CDR1 SGHVT and CDR2 SQSDAQ come from the germline V gene. The CDR3 extends over 14 amino acids. CDR3 sequence reads: CAGSFTGMNSPLHF. CDR3 nucleotide sequence: TGTGCCGGCAGCTTTACAGGGATGAATTCACCCCTCCACTTT.

This clonotype was seen more than once but under ten times. The chain carries TRBV5-1 and TRBJ1-1; a possible D gene is TRBD1 (6 bases). The V and J ends lost 1 base and 6 bases respectively, with 13 bases between them. The germline gives CDR1 SGHRS, CDR2 YFSETQ. This CDR3 region has 14 residues. The CDR3 DNA follows: TGCGCCAGCAGCTTGCGGTCGGGGGGCGCTGAAGCTTTCTTT. Translation: CASSLRSGGAEAFF.

There are many counts of this clonotype. The gene calls are TRBV20-1 and TRBJ1-5; 7 nucleotides agree with TRBD1. V shed 5 bases and J 4 bases; nucleotides not matched to a gene: 2. CDR1 and CDR2 (germline): DFQATT, SNEGSKA (reference sequence). The CDR3 is made up of 12 amino acids. CDR3 sequence (DNA): TGCAGTGCTTCACAGGGGAATCAGCCCCAGCATTTT. Translation gives CSASQGNQPQHF.

This clonotype has more than one count but fewer than ten. This chain joins TRBV29-1 and TRBJ2-7; 8 bases are a match to TRBD1. The germline V gene encodes CDR1 SQVTM and CDR2 ANQGSEA. The CDR3 covers 14 residues. Trimming removed 3 bases from V and 7 bases from J; junction bases left unmatched: 11. CDR3 nucleotides: TGCAGCGTTGATCCGACAGGGGACGGGATGGAGCAGTACTTC. Translation gives CSVDPTGDGMEQYF.

This clonotype was found a few times. The rearrangement joins TRBV4-2 to TRBJ2-7, with TRBD2 as a possible D gene (5 bases). The CDR3 is 18 amino acids. In germline, CDR1 is LGHNA, CDR2 YNFKEQ. Trimming cost V 2 bases and J 4 bases, with 24 bases left between them. The CDR3 loop is CASSQWPHSATIGYEQYF. DNA of the CDR3: TGTGCCAGCAGCCAATGGCCGCATAGCGCCACAATCGGGTACGAGCAGTACTTC.

Regarding this clonotype: A read error may produce the germline difference seen at one junction end. The rearrangement joins TRBV11-1 to TRBJ1-3; 7 bases align to TRBD1. Germline values: CDR1 SGHAT, CDR2 FQDESV (reference sequence). The CDR3 extends over 17 amino acids. The CDR3 loop is CANSLGGAGISGNTIYF. DNA for the CDR3: TGTGCCAACAGCTTAGGGGGCGCCGGTATCTCTGGAAACACCATATATTTT.

Comments on this clonotype: The junction does not match germline at one end; this may be a read error. The chain joins TRBV7-9 to TRBJ2-7, with D perhaps TRBD1 (6 bases). The CDR3 covers 11 residues. CDR1 SEHNR and CDR2 FQNEAQ come from the germline V gene (reference sequence). CDR3 in DNA: TGTGCCAGCAGCTTAGACAGGGTTAGAGACTTC. Its translation is CASSLDRVRDF.

This clonotype has ten or more counts. V and J are TRBV20-1 and TRBJ1-2; 7 bases agree with TRBD1. Germline CDR1 and CDR2: DFQATT and SNEGSKA (reference sequence). Trimming removed 0 bases from V and 4 bases from J; junction bases left unmatched: 2. The CDR3 runs to 13 residues. The CDR3 sequence: CSAREQGPYGYTF. In DNA, the CDR3 is TGCAGTGCTAGAGAACAGGGGCCCTATGGCTACACCTTC.

As for this clonotype: The junction and the germline gene differ at one end; a read error may be behind it. The genes are TRBV24-1 and TRBJ1-6, with D unclear. Germline-derived CDR1 and CDR2 are KGHDR and SFDVKD. This CDR3 is built from 16 residues. The CDR3 protein is CASSLGGVSYNSPLHF. Here the CDR3 DNA reads TGTGCCAGCAGTTTAGGTGGGGTGTCCTATAATTCACCCCTCCACTTT.

The rearrangement uses TRBV7-2 and TRBJ2-5; D might be TRBD1 (5 bases). CDR1 and CDR2 from the germline V gene are SGHTA and FQGNSA. The CDR3 covers 13 residues. V dropped 5 bases and J dropped 3 bases, with 10 bases sitting between them. The CDR3 DNA is TGTGCCAGCAGCCGGGCGGACAAAGAGACCCAGTACTTC. As protein: CASSRADKETQYF.

This chain joins TRBV7-7 and TRBJ2-1; 8 nucleotides line up with TRBD1. Germline CDR1 and CDR2: SSHAT and FNYEAQ (reference sequence). The CDR3 runs 11 residues. The CDR3 reads CAGQGGNEQFF. The CDR3 DNA follows: TGTGCTGGACAGGGCGGCAATGAGCAGTTCTTC. Complete variable domain (other parts from reference TRBV7-7 and TRBJ2-1): GAGVSQSPRYKVTKRGQDVTLRCDPISSHATLYWYQQALGQGPEFLTYFNYEAQPDKSGLPSDRFSAERPEGSISTLTIQRTEQRDSAMYRCAGQGGNEQFFGPGTRLTVL.

Of note for this clonotype: One end of the junction varies from germline; a read error may be responsible. V usage is TRBV6-2 or TRBV6-3 and J usage is TRBJ2-3, with 9 positions matching TRBD2. The CDR3 contains 17 residues. Germline V gene data show CDR1 as MNHEY and CDR2 as SVGEGT. CDR3 loop: CASSYSSGLARTDPQYF. In nucleotides, the CDR3 is TGTGCCAGCAGTTACTCGAGCGGACTAGCGCGCACAGATCCGCAGTATTTT.

This clonotype was counted ten times or more. This sequence joins TRBV20-1 and TRBJ1-5, with no clear D. The CDR3 sequence is 13 residues long. Germline V gives CDR1 DFQATT, CDR2 SNEGSKA (reference sequence). V dropped 1 base and J dropped 5 bases, with 9 bases sitting between them. CDR3 sequence: CSARVSTDQPQHF. In nucleotides, the CDR3 is TGCAGTGCTAGAGTCTCAACGGATCAGCCCCAGCATTTT.

This clonotype has a count of ten or more. CDR3: CAAAGDHALETQYF. The CDR3 DNA sequence: TGTGCAGCTGCGGGGGACCACGCTTTGGAGACCCAGTACTTC. The V call is TRBV7-9, the J call TRBJ2-5, with TRBD2 identical over 7 bases. This CDR3 has 14 residues. In germline, CDR1 is SEHNR, CDR2 FQNEAQ (reference sequence).

The V call is TRBV18, the J call TRBJ1-6, with a weak D call TRBD1 (5 bases). Trimming took off 2 bases at V and 7 bases at J, with 12 bases between the two ends. There are 15 residues in the CDR3. Germline V gives CDR1 KGHSH, CDR2 LQKENI. In nucleotides, the CDR3 is TGTGCCAGCTCACCAAAGACAGAGGCCAATTCACCCCTCCACTTT. Protein: CASSPKTEANSPLHF.

The sample holds many counts of this clonotype. The rearrangement uses TRBV29-1 and TRBJ2-5, with D unclear. CDR3 length equals 12 residues. V dropped 6 bases and J dropped 5 bases, with 13 bases sitting between them. Germline CDR1 is SQVTM and CDR2 is ANQGSEA. The CDR3 sequence: CSVAQTDETQYF. CDR3 nucleotides: TGCAGCGTCGCTCAGACGGACGAGACCCAGTACTTC.

This chain joins TRBV6-1 and TRBJ1-6; the match to TRBD1 covers 9 bases. The germline gives CDR1 MNHNS, CDR2 SASEGT. This CDR3 is 15 amino acids long. The trim removed 5 bases at V and 5 bases at J, leaving 4 bases unmatched. The CDR3 DNA reads TGTGCCAGCAGTCGGACAGGGGTAAATAATTCACCCCTCCACTTT. It encodes CASSRTGVNNSPLHF.

On this clonotype itself: This may arise from a read error, as a much more abundant clone is one base away. This chain connects TRBV7-6 to TRBJ1-1; D unresolved. The CDR3 runs to 18 residues. Germline V gene data show CDR1 as SGHVS and CDR2 as FNYEAQ. V was clipped by 0 bases and J by 0 bases, with 17 bases between them. The CDR3 sequence: CASSLAVVGSVMNTEAFF. In DNA, the CDR3 is TGTGCCAGCAGCTTAGCGGTCGTAGGCAGTGTTATGAACACTGAAGCTTTCTTT.

This chain joins TRBV5-1 and TRBJ1-1; 10 bases match TRBD1. J gave up 0 bases and V 3 bases, and 11 bases lay outside the gene matches. CDR3 length: 18 residues. From germline, CDR1 is SGHRS and CDR2 YFSETQ. DNA of the CDR3: TGCGCCAGCAGCTCGTGGACAGGGGGAGTCATCATGAACACTGAAGCTTTCTTT. Its translation: CASSSWTGGVIMNTEAFF.

This clonotype showed up just once. J is TRBJ2-7 and V is TRBV10-3, with 8 bases matching TRBD1. The V gene end was trimmed by 5 bases and the J gene end by 2 bases; junction bases not matched to a gene: 5. Germline V gene data show CDR1 as ENHRY and CDR2 as SYGVKD. The CDR3 runs 14 residues. The CDR3 spells CAISSGDRPYEQYF. The DNA for the CDR3 is TGTGCCATCAGTTCCGGGGACAGGCCCTACGAGCAGTACTTC.

This clonotype was counted between two and nine times. V usage is TRBV2 and J usage is TRBJ2-1, with TRBD2 matching 12 bases. V was pared by 2 bases and J by 9 bases, with 8 bases of the junction left unmatched. Germline CDR1 and CDR2: SNHLY and FYNNEI. The CDR3 is 16 amino acids. The CDR3 sequence is CASSELAGGPIVEQFF. CDR3 in DNA: TGTGCCAGCAGTGAACTAGCGGGGGGGCCGATCGTTGAGCAGTTCTTC.

This chain links TRBV9 with TRBJ1-2; D remains ambiguous. The CDR3 consists of 10 residues. Trimming took off 4 bases at V and 12 bases at J, with 10 bases between the two ends. Germline V lookup: CDR1 SGDLS, CDR2 YYNGEE. As DNA, the CDR3 is TGTGCCAGCAGCTTACCCGGAAACACCTTC. Encoded protein: CASSLPGNTF.

This clonotype was counted a few times. Relative to the germline gene, one junction end is altered; a read error may explain this. This chain links TRBV10-3 with TRBJ2-7; D is perhaps TRBD2 (6 bases). CDR1 and CDR2 from the germline V gene are ENHRY and SYGVKD. This CDR3 comprises 12 residues. CDR3 sequence (DNA): TGTGTCATCAGCGGGCAGGACTACGAGCAGTACTTC. Encoded protein: CVISGQDYEQYF.

On this clonotype: A much more abundant neighbour one base away suggests this may be a read error. The V and J genes are TRBV7-2 and TRBJ1-5; maybe TRBD1 (5 bases). Germline CDR1 SGHTA, CDR2 FQGNSA. This CDR3 region has 15 residues. The CDR3 reads CASSSAGGRNRPQHF. The CDR3 DNA is TGTGCCAGCAGCAGCGCCGGGGGGAGGAATCGGCCCCAGCATTTT.